The 19 T cell receptor beta chains presented below share a single source sample, sequenced in a study of blood T cell repertoires in COVID-19. Method: immunoSEQ multiplex PCR; TCRdb's copy keeps in-frame clones and lacks some. The data hold 300,000 or so clones, with 87% observed a single time. The sequenced sample consisted of PBMCs or T cells enriched from blood (not recorded which). The receptors stem from a woman in her twenties or thirties who had recovered from COVID-19.

The rearrangement uses TRBV9 and TRBJ2-7; 9 bases fit TRBD1. The CDR3 totals 13 residues. Trimming took 2 bases from V and 10 from J; bases not matched to a gene: 7. The germline gives CDR1 SGDLS, CDR2 YYNGEE. The CDR3 nucleotides read TGTGCCAGCAGCGTCCCCGGGACAGGGCGACAGTACTTC. It encodes CASSVPGTGRQYF. Full variable domain (missing parts from reference TRBV9 and TRBJ2-7): DSGVTQTPKHLITATGQRVTLRCSPRSGDLSVYWYQQSLDQGLQFLIQYYNGEERAKGNILERFSAQQFPDLHSELNLSSLELGDSALYFCASSVPGTGRQYFGPGTRLTVT.

This clone was counted only a few times. CDR3 nucleotide sequence: TGTGCCTGGAGCCTCGAGGGCAATCAGCCCCAGCATTTT. This sequence encodes CAWSLEGNQPQHF. The V and J genes are TRBV30 and TRBJ1-5; D is unclear. Germline lookup yields CDR1 GTSNPN and CDR2 SVGIG (reference sequence). The CDR3 has 13 amino acids. V gave up 3 bases and J gave up 2 bases, with 8 bases separating them.

The rearrangement links TRBV6-5 to TRBJ2-7, with D perhaps TRBD2 (7 bases). Trimming shortened V by 2 bases and J by 4 bases, and 15 bases separated the two germline ends. This CDR3 contains 15 residues. The germline gives CDR1 MNHEY, CDR2 SVGAGI. The CDR3 DNA reads TGTGCCAGCAGTTACGGGGCGGGGGCTCCATACGAGCAGTACTTC. Its protein is CASSYGAGAPYEQYF.

The rearrangement joins TRBV9 to TRBJ2-2; a possible D gene is TRBD1 (6 bases). Trimming cost V 4 bases and J 4 bases, with 14 bases left between them. Germline CDR1 SGDLS, CDR2 YYNGEE. This CDR3 region has 15 residues. The CDR3 loop reads CASSSPDRRTGELFF. The CDR3 nucleotides are TGTGCCAGCAGCTCTCCAGACAGGCGCACCGGGGAGCTGTTTTTT.

This sequence joins TRBV2 and TRBJ1-6, with 9 nucleotides matching TRBD1. CDR3 length equals 15 residues. Losses at the gene ends were 10 bases for V and 9 bases for J; bases not matched to a gene: 13. Germline assignment: CDR1 SNHLY and CDR2 FYNNEI. DNA for the CDR3: TGTGCCACCGGGGGACCGGGACAGGGCGGTTCACCCCTCCACTTT. Protein sequence: CATGGPGQGGSPLHF.

The rearrangement uses TRBV5-4 and TRBJ2-2, with D maybe TRBD2 (5 bases). V lost 4 bases and J 5 bases, leaving 21 bases between the germline ends. This CDR3 is built from 17 residues. The germline gives CDR1 SGHNT, CDR2 YYREEE (reference sequence). The CDR3 loop reads CASSPTQRGSGTGELFF. CDR3 bases: TGTGCCAGCAGCCCCACCCAACGGGGTTCGGGAACCGGGGAGCTGTTTTTT.

Of note for this clone: The sample carries other DNA sequences with the same CDR3. CDR3 DNA sequence: TGTGCCATCAGTGAGTCGTCGGGATATGGCTACACCTTC. Its translation is CAISESSGYGYTF. The chain has TRBV10-3 and TRBJ1-2; no reliable D call. This CDR3 is 13 amino acids long. The V gene's germline CDR1 is ENHRY and CDR2 SYGVKD. V lost 0 bases, J lost 5 bases, and 7 bases lay in between.

The chain couples TRBV19 to TRBJ1-2; a weak D match, TRBD1 (5 bases). Germline loops: CDR1 LNHDA, CDR2 SQIVND (reference sequence). Trimming cost V 3 bases and J 5 bases, with 13 bases left between them. This CDR3 is built from 14 residues. The CDR3 coding sequence is TGTGCCAGTAGTATCGTGCAGGGCAAGTATGGCTACACCTTC. Amino acids: CASSIVQGKYGYTF.

The rearrangement joins TRBV6-6 to TRBJ2-1; TRBD1 might be the D (5 bases). V gave up 4 bases and J gave up 5 bases, with 18 bases separating them. CDR1 is MNHNY and CDR2 is SVGAGI in the germline V gene (reference sequence). The CDR3 has 16 amino acids. The CDR3 sequence is CASSFHSTTVHNEQFF. CDR3 nucleotide sequence: TGTGCCAGCAGTTTCCACTCTACGACAGTTCACAATGAGCAGTTCTTC.

The CDR3: CASSFSPSSYNSPLHF. CDR3 in DNA: TGTGCCAGTAGTTTTTCACCGAGCTCCTATAATTCACCCCTCCACTTT. The chain employs TRBV19 and TRBJ1-6; D is unclear. This CDR3 spans 16 amino acids. CDR1 and CDR2 from the germline V gene are LNHDA and SQIVND (reference sequence). Trimming removed 5 bases from V and 0 bases from J, with 11 bases in between.

The rearrangement links TRBV6-2 or TRBV6-3 to TRBJ2-2; no clear D gene. This CDR3 is 15 amino acids long. V was trimmed by 1 base and J by 6 bases, leaving 12 bases between them. Germline loops: CDR1 MNHEY, CDR2 SVGEGT. The CDR3 nucleotides read TGTGCCAGCAGTTACTGGATCATGAGCGCCGGGGAGCTGTTTTTT. Translated: CASSYWIMSAGELFF.

The V call is TRBV2, the J call TRBJ2-7; 13 bases align to TRBD2. The CDR3 loop spans 15 amino acids. Germline V gene lookup returns CDR1 SNHLY and CDR2 FYNNEI. J gave up 7 bases and V 3 bases, and 6 bases lay outside the gene matches. DNA of the CDR3: TGTGCCAGCAGTGATGAACTAGCGGGGGGGAGGGAGCAGTACTTC. As protein: CASSDELAGGREQYF.

The rearrangement links TRBV4-2 to TRBJ1-3; D uncertain. The germline CDR1 and CDR2 sequences are LGHNA and YNFKEQ. The CDR3 covers 15 residues. The V end lost 1 base, the J end lost 0 bases, and 7 bases lay between the germline ends. The CDR3, as DNA: TGTGCCAGCAGCCAAGCGAGGGTCTCTGGAAACACCATATATTTT. Its protein is CASSQARVSGNTIYF.

The V gene is TRBV5-1, the J gene TRBJ2-7; 9 nucleotides line up with TRBD1. This CDR3 contains 14 residues. The V segment lost 5 bases and the J segment 2 bases; nucleotides outside the gene matches: 5. Per the germline V gene, CDR1 is SGHRS and CDR2 is YFSETQ. This CDR3 reads CASRAGTGTYEQYF. The CDR3 nucleotides are TGCGCCAGCAGGGCCGGGACAGGGACCTACGAGCAGTACTTC.

In DNA, the CDR3 is TGCGCCAGCAGCTTGAGCACAGGGGGCCGCAATTCACCCCTCCACTTT. Residues: CASSLSTGGRNSPLHF. V and J are TRBV5-1 and TRBJ1-6; 9 nucleotides agree with TRBD1. Germline V CDR1 and CDR2: SGHRS, YFSETQ. V was pared by 1 base and J by 7 bases, with 6 bases of the junction left unmatched. This CDR3 comprises 16 residues.

V usage is TRBV2 and J usage is TRBJ2-2; 7 bases line up with TRBD1. CDR1 is SNHLY and CDR2 is FYNNEI in the germline V gene. V was clipped by 7 bases and J by 7 bases; unmatched bases: 9. The CDR3 loop spans 14 amino acids. In nucleotides, the CDR3 is TGTGCCAGCAACCGGGACAGCACATACGGGGAGCTGTTTTTT. It is translated as CASNRDSTYGELFF. Complete variable domain (other parts from reference TRBV2 and TRBJ2-2): EPEVTQTPSHQVTQMGQEVILRCVPISNHLYFYWYRQILGQKVEFLVSFYNNEISEKSEIFDDQFSVERPDGSNFTLKIRSTKLEDSAMYFCASNRDSTYGELFFGEGSRLTVL.

This sequence joins TRBV5-1 and TRBJ2-7; TRBD1 is a possible D gene (6 bases). CDR1 is SGHRS, CDR2 YFSETQ, per germline. Trimming took off 4 bases at V and 5 bases at J, with 16 bases between the two ends. The CDR3 length is 14 residues. CDR3 bases: TGCGCCAGCAGCGCATCAACAGGGTCGGACGAGCAGTACTTC. This gives the protein CASSASTGSDEQYF.

V gene TRBV5-1 combines with J gene TRBJ2-3, with D tentatively TRBD2 (6 bases). Per the germline V gene, CDR1 is SGHRS and CDR2 is YFSETQ. V was pared by 1 base and J by 3 bases, with 15 bases between. The CDR3 is 16 residues long. This CDR3 reads CASSLNIAEITDTQYF. The CDR3 DNA follows: TGCGCCAGCAGCTTGAATATAGCGGAAATTACAGATACGCAGTATTTT.

V gene TRBV19 combines with J gene TRBJ2-1; a possible D gene is TRBD2 (7 bases). The germline V gene encodes CDR1 LNHDA and CDR2 SQIVND (reference sequence). V gave up 2 bases and J gave up 4 bases, with 12 bases separating them. The CDR3 is 15 amino acids. The DNA of the CDR3 is TGTGCCAGTAGTATATCCCGGGGGGCATACAATGAGCAGTTCTTC. This sequence encodes CASSISRGAYNEQFF.